This T cell receptor beta chain emerged from a study of T cell clonality in common variable immunodeficiency. Overall study results and limits: CVID subjects shared fewer TCRbeta clones than healthy controls did.

The sample holds many counts of this clone. Its antigen is unknown. The method was immunoSEQ multiplex PCR; TCRdb's version includes in-frame clones alone and lacks a portion of them. In total the sample includes approximately 46,000 clones, none of them seen once. This clonotype originated in a person between 18 and 75 years old in good health. The sequenced sample consisted of peripheral blood mononuclear cells.

CDR3 residues: CASSEEGGGTEAFF. The CDR3 DNA, read in part, is TGTGCCAGCAGTGAAGAGGGAGGGGGCACTGAA. This rearrangement joins TRBV6-1 to TRBJ1-1; perhaps TRBD1 as D (6 bases). The read ends 3 residues early relative to the CDR3; the germline J gene fills the gap. CDR3 length equals 14 residues. The germline CDR1 and CDR2 sequences are MNHNS and SASEGT. V was pared by 1 base and J by 4 bases, with 10 bases between.